Detailed here is one TCR beta chain. This sample is drawn from a study of blood T cell repertoires in COVID-19. CDR1 and CDR2 (germline): MNHEY, SMNVEV (reference sequence). V was cut by 6 bases and J by 4 bases, with 13 bases left in between. The CDR3 consists of 13 residues. Authors' methods: Reference gene primers were amplified, and this amplification served to estimate nucleated cell counts. Sequencing used immunoSEQ multiplex PCR; TCRdb keeps in-frame clones, though not all of them. The V and J calls and clone size were taken over from that table, and D and trimming were inferred from the DNA. The sample carries fewer than 110,000 clones, approximately 90% recorded once.

The sequenced sample was peripheral blood. The origin of this receptor is a woman over 75 in a cohort sampled during active COVID-19. This chain links TRBV27 with TRBJ2-7, with D possibly matching TRBD1 (6 bases). The CDR3, as DNA: TGTGCCAGCAGGCCAGGGACATCTTACGAGCAGTACTTC. It specifies CASRPGTSYEQYF.